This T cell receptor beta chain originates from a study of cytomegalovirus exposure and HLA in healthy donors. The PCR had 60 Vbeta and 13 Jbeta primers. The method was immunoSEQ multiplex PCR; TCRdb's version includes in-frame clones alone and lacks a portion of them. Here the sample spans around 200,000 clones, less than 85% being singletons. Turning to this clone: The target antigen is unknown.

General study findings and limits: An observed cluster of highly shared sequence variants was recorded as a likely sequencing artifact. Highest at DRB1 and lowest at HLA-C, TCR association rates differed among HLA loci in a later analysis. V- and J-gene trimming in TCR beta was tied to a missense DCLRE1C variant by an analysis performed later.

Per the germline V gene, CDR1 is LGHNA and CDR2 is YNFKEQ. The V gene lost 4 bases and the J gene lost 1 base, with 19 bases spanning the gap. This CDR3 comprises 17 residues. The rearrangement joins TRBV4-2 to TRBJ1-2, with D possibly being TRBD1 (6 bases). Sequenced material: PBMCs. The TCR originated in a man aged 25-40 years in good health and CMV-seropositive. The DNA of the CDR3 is TGTGCCAGCAGCCCCTACCCTGGGGGGGCCGATAACTATGGCTACACCTTC. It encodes CASSPYPGGADNYGYTF.